This entry lists 25 T cell receptor beta chains sequenced from one sample in a study of T cells after yellow fever vaccination. TCRdb used MiXCR to reprocess the 5' RACE reads, holding one entry per CDR3 protein. In the table there are 140,000 to 150,000 distinct CDR3 sequences, about 7% of which are singletons. This specimen consisted of CD4+ T cells sorted from PBMCs, obtained 10 days after the yellow fever booster vaccination. These receptors were collected from a young man who received the YFV17D yellow fever vaccine.

In this sample, this clonotype turned up many times. The chain carries TRBV6-1 and TRBJ2-1; D ambiguous. This CDR3 comprises 13 residues. V dropped 6 bases and J dropped 3 bases, with 9 bases sitting between them. Germline loops: CDR1 MNHNS, CDR2 SASEGT. CDR3 loop: CASRASDYNEQFF. In DNA, the CDR3 is TGTGCCAGCAGGGCTAGTGACTACAATGAGCAGTTCTTC.

This clonotype showed up just a few times. The V call is TRBV12-3 or TRBV12-4, the J call TRBJ1-3; 7 nucleotides match TRBD1. This CDR3 is 15 amino acids long. Germline trimming cut 1 base from V and 3 bases from J; bases unmatched to any gene: 3. The DNA for the CDR3 is TGTGCCAGCAGTTTAGTACAGGGGATTGGAAACACCATATATTTT. Amino acid sequence: CASSLVQGIGNTIYF.

Many counts were recorded for this clonotype. The rearrangement joins TRBV5-5 to TRBJ2-3; 8 bases align to TRBD2. The CDR3 totals 14 residues. V was clipped by 3 bases and J by 5 bases; unmatched bases: 5. The V gene's germline CDR1 is SGHKS and CDR2 YYEKEE (reference sequence). The CDR3 region has the DNA TGTGCCAGCAGCTCGGGACTAGGGGAAGATACGCAGTATTTT. This codes for CASSSGLGEDTQYF. The complete variable domain, with remaining parts taken from reference TRBV5-5 and TRBJ2-3, reads DAGVTQSPTHLIKTRGQQVTLRCSPISGHKSVSWYQQVLGQGPQFIFQYYEKEERGRGNFPDRFSARQFPNYSSELNVNALLLGDSALYLCASSSGLGEDTQYFGPGTRLTVL.

This clonotype occurred many times. The CDR3 DNA follows: TGTGCCAGCAGCCAAGAGAGGTGGTCAGGGGAGTTCTTC. It codes for CASSQERWSGEFF. The chain has TRBV14 and TRBJ2-1; perhaps TRBD1 as D (6 bases). V lost 0 bases, J lost 14 bases, and 14 bases lay in between. From germline, CDR1 is SGHDN and CDR2 FVKESK. The CDR3 has 13 amino acids.

This clonotype was found many times. V usage is TRBV15 and J usage is TRBJ1-5; D is unresolved. The V gene lost 0 bases and the J gene lost 7 bases, with 10 bases spanning the gap. The length of the CDR3 is 14 residues. Germline V CDR1 and CDR2: LNHNV, YYDKDF (reference sequence). The CDR3 loop is CATSRERNLQPQHF. The CDR3 coding sequence is TGTGCCACCAGCAGAGAGAGGAATTTACAGCCCCAGCATTTT.

In its sample, this clonotype was seen many times. This chain links TRBV29-1 with TRBJ2-7; D is unresolved. V was clipped by 4 bases and J by 2 bases, with 15 bases between them. This CDR3 spans 14 amino acids. Germline CDR1 is SQVTM and CDR2 is ANQGSEA. CDR3 bases: TGCAGCGTTGTTAGCCAGGTGAACCCCTACGAGCAGTACTTC. Protein: CSVVSQVNPYEQYF.

In its sample, this clonotype was seen many times. The rearrangement links TRBV12-3 or TRBV12-4 to TRBJ2-7; D remains ambiguous. The ends were cut back, 9 bases at V and 4 bases at J, with 10 bases in the middle. The CDR3 is 11 amino acids. The CDR3 DNA follows: TGTGCCAGTTCTGAAAGATACGAGCAGTACTTC. Amino acid sequence: CASSERYEQYF.

This clonotype was counted at least ten times. This chain uses TRBV18 with TRBJ2-5, with D uncertain. The V gene's germline CDR1 is KGHSH and CDR2 LQKENI. V lost 2 bases and J 2 bases, leaving 9 bases between the germline ends. This CDR3 has 14 amino acids. The CDR3 DNA sequence: TGTGCCAGCTCACCATTTCTACAACAAGAGACCCAGTACTTC. Translating it yields CASSPFLQQETQYF.

Many counts were recorded for this clonotype. This chain connects TRBV20-1 to TRBJ2-7; D possibly corresponds to TRBD2 (5 bases). This CDR3 contains 15 residues. Germline CDR1 DFQATT, CDR2 SNEGSKA (reference sequence). V shed 3 bases and J shed 0 bases, with 15 bases lying between them. CDR3 sequence reads: CSASRRSQSSYEQYF. For the CDR3, the DNA is TGCAGTGCTAGTAGGAGGAGTCAGAGCTCCTACGAGCAGTACTTC.

This clonotype was found many times. The chain joins TRBV29-1 to TRBJ2-7; 7 nucleotides align to TRBD2. V dropped 5 bases and J dropped 4; count of bases not matched to a gene: 11. Germline CDR1 is SQVTM and CDR2 is ANQGSEA. CDR3 length: 14 amino acids. The CDR3 DNA follows: TGCAGCGTTACCGAGCGGGGAAGTTATTACGAGCAGTACTTC. The encoded protein is CSVTERGSYYEQYF.

This clonotype occurred many times. V usage is TRBV7-2 and J usage is TRBJ2-7, with D tentatively TRBD1 (6 bases). This CDR3 comprises 16 residues. V was trimmed by 3 bases and J by 0 bases, leaving 15 bases between them. CDR1 and CDR2 (germline): SGHTA, FQGNSA. The CDR3 is CASSFDGQIPSYEQYF. CDR3 in DNA: TGTGCCAGCAGCTTCGACGGACAGATCCCCTCCTACGAGCAGTACTTC.

This clonotype was counted many times. CDR3 residues: CASSQDAYYEQYF. The DNA for the CDR3 is TGTGCCAGCAGCCAAGACGCATACTACGAGCAGTACTTC. J is TRBJ2-7 and V is TRBV4-2; D not certain. Germline V gene sequence: CDR1 LGHNA, CDR2 YNFKEQ. V was cut by 0 bases and J by 3 bases, with 6 bases left in between. This CDR3 contains 13 residues.

This chain connects TRBV30 to TRBJ1-6; D unclear. The germline gives CDR1 GTSNPN, CDR2 SVGIG (reference sequence). This CDR3 comprises 14 residues. Trimming stripped 0 bases from V and 6 bases from J, with 9 bases between. CDR3 in amino acids: CAWSVGPVNSPLHF. Written as DNA, the CDR3 is TGTGCCTGGAGTGTTGGGCCTGTTAATTCACCCCTCCACTTT.

As concerns this clonotype: This may be a read error, as it is one base from a much larger clone. The chain recombines TRBV29-1 with TRBJ1-2, with D perhaps matching TRBD1 (5 bases). V lost 7 bases to trimming and J lost 6 bases, with 12 bases between them. The length of the CDR3 is 11 residues. The germline V gene has CDR1 SQVTM and CDR2 ANQGSEA. Here the CDR3 reads CSDRRQNGYTF. Written as DNA, the CDR3 is TGCAGCGACCGCAGACAGAATGGCTACACCTTC. The complete variable domain, with remaining parts taken from reference TRBV29-1 and TRBJ1-2, reads SAVISQKPSRDICQRGTSLTIQCQVDSQVTMMFWYRQQPGQSLTLIATANQGSEATYESGFVIDKFPISRPNLTFSTLTVSNMSPEDSSIYLCSDRRQNGYTFGSGTRLTVV.

This clonotype appeared many times. This chain joins TRBV18 and TRBJ2-7, with D unclear. V dropped 2 bases and J dropped 5 bases, with 13 bases sitting between them. Germline assignment: CDR1 KGHSH and CDR2 LQKENI. There are 14 residues in the CDR3. CDR3 sequence: CASSPWQAAHEQYF. The CDR3 nucleotides are TGTGCCAGCTCACCATGGCAGGCCGCTCACGAGCAGTACTTC.

This clonotype showed up many times. The chain carries TRBV12-3 or TRBV12-4 and TRBJ2-3, with a tentative D call TRBD1 (6 bases). The CDR3 is 16 amino acids. Trimming pared 3 bases from V and 3 bases from J, leaving 16 bases between. The CDR3 here is CASSFGGAGVTDTQYF. CDR3 DNA: TGTGCCAGCAGTTTTGGGGGCGCAGGGGTGACAGATACGCAGTATTTT.

This clonotype has ten or more counts. This chain uses TRBV7-2 with TRBJ1-1; D ambiguous. The CDR3 totals 14 residues. V was shortened by 3 bases and J by 5 bases, with 13 bases between the two germline ends. Germline V gene data show CDR1 as SGHTA and CDR2 as FQGNSA. The CDR3 loop reads CASSFNPSLTEAFF. CDR3 sequence (DNA): TGTGCCAGCAGCTTTAACCCGTCACTTACTGAAGCTTTCTTT.

This clonotype has at least ten counts. The rearrangement links TRBV6-2 or TRBV6-3 to TRBJ2-2, with D perhaps TRBD1 or TRBD2 (5 bases each). V lost 7 bases and J 6 bases, leaving 18 bases between the germline ends. The CDR3 length is 15 residues. CDR1 is MNHEY, CDR2 SVGEGT, per germline. The CDR3 DNA reads as TGTGCCAGCACTAGACCGGGACGAGTGGCCGGGGAGCTGTTTTTT. Protein sequence: CASTRPGRVAGELFF.

This clonotype was counted many times. CDR3 sequence (DNA): TGTGCCATCAGGGAATACAATGAGCAGTTCTTC. Its translation: CAIREYNEQFF. V usage is TRBV10-3 and J usage is TRBJ2-1; unclear D gene. V shed 6 bases and J shed 4 bases, with 4 bases lying between them. CDR1 ENHRY and CDR2 SYGVKD come from the germline V gene. The CDR3 is 11 residues long.

This clonotype was observed a few times. The chain recombines TRBV7-3 with TRBJ2-7; 7 bases match TRBD2. The germline CDR1 and CDR2 sequences are SGHTA and FQGTGA. V shed 0 bases, J shed 5 bases, and the junction held 4 bases outside the gene matches. This CDR3 comprises 14 residues. DNA of the CDR3: TGTGCCAGCAGCTTAACACGCGGGAGCCACGAGCAGTACTTC. This gives the protein CASSLTRGSHEQYF.

The J gene is TRBJ1-3, the V gene TRBV18; weak D call: TRBD1 (5 bases). The CDR3 consists of 15 residues. The V gene lost 3 bases and the J gene lost 6 bases, with 15 bases spanning the gap. Germline CDR1 and CDR2: KGHSH and LQKENI. CDR3 residues: CASSPKRGNVNTIYF. The CDR3 DNA reads as TGTGCCAGCTCACCCAAAAGGGGAAACGTAAACACCATATATTTT.

This clonotype came up many times. The chain recombines TRBV12-3 or TRBV12-4 with TRBJ2-7, with 7 positions matching TRBD2. The CDR3 loop spans 16 amino acids. With 1 base clipped from V and 2 bases from J, the junction kept 8 bases outside the gene matches. The CDR3 region has the DNA TGTGCCAGCAGTTTAGGTCCGCTAGCGGACGCCTACGAGCAGTACTTC. This encodes CASSLGPLADAYEQYF.

The rearrangement uses TRBV5-1 and TRBJ2-7; TRBD1 aligns across 10 bases. With 4 bases clipped from V and 2 bases from J, the junction kept 12 bases outside the gene matches. From germline, CDR1 is SGHRS and CDR2 YFSETQ. The CDR3 totals 17 residues. The CDR3 loop reads CASSSTPGQGGAYEQYF. In nucleotides, the CDR3 is TGCGCCAGCAGCAGCACTCCCGGACAGGGGGGTGCCTACGAGCAGTACTTC. Filled out from reference TRBV5-1 and TRBJ2-7, the complete variable domain reads KAGVTQTPRYLIKTRGQQVTLSCSPISGHRSVSWYQQTPGQGLQFLFEYFSETQRNKGNFPGRFSGRQFSNSRSEMNVSTLELGDSALYLCASSSTPGQGGAYEQYFGPGTRLTVT.

This clonotype was recorded at least ten times. The chain links TRBV20-1 to TRBJ2-7; 7 bases fit TRBD2. The CDR3 runs 15 residues. V lost 3 bases to trimming and J lost 3 bases; unmatched junction nucleotides: 11. Germline lookup yields CDR1 DFQATT and CDR2 SNEGSKA (reference sequence). In nucleotides, the CDR3 is TGCAGTGCTAGTTCTAGCGGAGGGTGGTACTACGAGCAGTACTTC. Its protein product is CSASSSGGWYYEQYF.

V usage is TRBV2 and J usage is TRBJ2-5; no reliable D call. This CDR3 is built from 12 residues. Trimming removed 7 bases at V and 2 bases at J, with 8 bases between. Germline CDR1 is SNHLY and CDR2 is FYNNEI. The CDR3 loop is CASNVVQETQYF. DNA for the CDR3: TGTGCCAGCAATGTCGTACAAGAGACCCAGTACTTC.